This T cell receptor (beta chain) derives from a study of monozygotic twins with inflammatory bowel disease. The CDR3 covers 16 residues. Germline CDR1 and CDR2: MNHEY and SVGAGI. TCRdb reanalyzed the 5' RACE reads and collapses them to one entry per CDR3 protein, without DNA. The table for this sample gives about 380,000 distinct CDR3 sequences. The sequence derives from a human donor with ulcerative colitis or Crohn's disease, or a healthy co-twin of an affected twin (not recorded which). The V and J genes are TRBV6-5 and TRBJ2-7; there is no DNA to check the TCRdb D call of TRBD1. Input material: blood. The CDR3 protein is CASSYSTGTRSYEQYF.